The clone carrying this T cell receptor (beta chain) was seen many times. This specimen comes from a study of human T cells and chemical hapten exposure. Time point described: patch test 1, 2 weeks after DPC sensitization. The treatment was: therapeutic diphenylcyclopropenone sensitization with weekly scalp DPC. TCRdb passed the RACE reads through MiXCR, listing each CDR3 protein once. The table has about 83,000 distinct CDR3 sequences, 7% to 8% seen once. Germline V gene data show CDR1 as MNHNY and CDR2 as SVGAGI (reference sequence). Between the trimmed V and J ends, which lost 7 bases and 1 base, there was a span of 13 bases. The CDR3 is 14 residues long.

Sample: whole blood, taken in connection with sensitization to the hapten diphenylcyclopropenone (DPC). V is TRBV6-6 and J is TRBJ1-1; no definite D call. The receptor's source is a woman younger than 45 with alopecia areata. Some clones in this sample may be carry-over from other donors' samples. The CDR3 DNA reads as TGTGCCAGCACCCCCAGGACGACGAACACTGAAGCTTTCTTT. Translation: CASTPRTTNTEAFF.